Listed below are T cell receptor beta chains from one sample, sequenced in a study of cytomegalovirus exposure and HLA in healthy donors. Sequencing was performed with immunoSEQ multiplex PCR; in TCRdb, only in-frame clones are kept and a portion is missing. This sample carries around 76,000 clones, roughly 67% of them seen once, and the ten largest clones take approximately 7.6%. Material: PBMCs. The receptors shown here come from a middle-aged man in good health and CMV-seropositive. Each CDR3 is given with its conserved first and last residue. The D gene is left open where the match is weak. Size is stated for part of the rows, as once, few or many counts, or as a class when the clone is expanded.

>TRBJ1-3|-|few|16|TRBV7-2
CASSLEAGRQGNTIYF
TGTGCCAGCAGCTTAGAGGCGGGGCGCCAAGGAAACACCATATATTTT
>TRBJ1-1|-|-|13|TRBV6-5
CASRDSGWTEAFF
TGTGCCAGCAGGGACAGTGGTTGGACTGAAGCTTTCTTT
>TRBJ1-2|TRBD1|-|15|TRBV11-2
CASSTLSGGAGGYTF
TGTGCCAGCAGCACCTTATCAGGGGGAGCGGGCGGCTACACCTTC
>TRBJ2-2|-|once|16|TRBV5-6
CASSLRQKLNTGELFF
TGTGCCAGCAGCTTGAGACAGAAATTGAACACCGGGGAGCTGTTTTTT
>TRBJ2-1|-|once|13|TRBV5-4
CASSLDPGDEQFF
TGTGCCAGCAGCCTTGACCCCGGGGATGAGCAGTTCTTC
>TRBJ2-5|TRBD2|few|18|TRBV7-2
CASSLSRSGGAQQETQYF
TGTGCCAGCAGCTTATCGCGCAGCGGGGGGGCCCAACAAGAGACCCAGTACTTC
>TRBJ1-1|-|-|15|TRBV6-6
CASSYSPRPDTEAFF
TGTGCCAGCAGTTACTCCCCGAGGCCGGACACTGAAGCTTTCTTT
>TRBJ2-7|-|-|13|TRBV30
CAWTGDKPYEQYF
TGTGCCTGGACCGGGGACAAACCCTACGAGCAGTACTTC
>TRBJ1-5|-|-|15|TRBV28
CASSLPLSSNQPQHF
TGTGCCAGCAGTTTACCCCTCTCGAGCAATCAGCCCCAGCATTTT
>TRBJ1-5|TRBD1|-|15|TRBV4-1
CASSQTDRVEQPQHF
TGCGCCAGCAGCCAAACCGACAGGGTGGAACAGCCCCAGCATTTT
>TRBJ1-2|-|-|16|TRBV7-6
CASSSSGGATPYGYTF
TGTGCCAGCAGCTCCAGCGGGGGGGCGACCCCCTATGGCTACACCTTC
>TRBJ1-1|-|-|11|TRBV7-9
CASSARGEAFF
TGTGCCAGCAGCGCCAGGGGAGAAGCTTTCTTT
>TRBJ1-2|-|-|14|TRBV28
CASSISQGPYGYTF
TGTGCCAGCAGCATTAGTCAGGGGCCCTATGGCTACACCTTC
>TRBJ2-2|-|few|13|TRBV7-3
CASSSGTTGELFF
TGTGCCAGCAGCTCCGGGACAACCGGGGAGCTGTTTTTT
>TRBJ1-1|TRBD1|few|14|TRBV4-3
CASSPQGANTEAFF
TGCGCCAGCAGCCCCCAGGGGGCGAACACTGAAGCTTTCTTT
>TRBJ2-2|TRBD2|few|16|TRBV6-5
CASSYGLAGGTGELFF
TGTGCCAGCAGTTACGGACTAGCGGGAGGAACCGGGGAGCTGTTTTTT
>TRBJ2-7|TRBD1|-|14|TRBV5-1
CASSLGGGPYEQYF
TGCGCCAGCAGCTTGGGAGGGGGCCCCTACGAGCAGTACTTC
>TRBJ2-3|-|-|16|TRBV4-2
CASSQGSQGLTDTQYF
TGTGCCAGCAGCCAAGGCAGTCAGGGTCTCACAGATACGCAGTATTTT
>TRBJ1-4|-|-|15|TRBV4-1
CASSQPGTSGEKLFF
TGCGCCAGCAGCCAGCCGGGGACAAGCGGTGAAAAACTGTTTTTT
>TRBJ2-5|-|-|13|TRBV15
CATSRVLQETQYF
TGTGCCACCAGCAGAGTACTTCAAGAGACCCAGTACTTC
>TRBJ2-5|TRBD1|-|15|TRBV5-1
CASSLGQGIQETQYF
TGCGCCAGCAGCTTGGGACAGGGAATCCAAGAGACCCAGTACTTC
>TRBJ1-2|TRBD1|-|11|TRBV20-1
CTGQGIRGYTF
TGCACCGGACAGGGGATTCGTGGCTACACCTTC
>TRBJ2-7|TRBD1|-|14|TRBV27
CASSLRQGLNEQYF
TGTGCCAGCAGTCTGAGACAGGGGTTAAACGAGCAGTACTTC
>TRBJ2-7|-|-|12|TRBV29-1
CSARHNPYEQYF
TGCAGCGCCCGACACAACCCCTACGAGCAGTACTTC
>TRBJ2-7|-|-|11|TRBV5-1
CASRSGVEQYF
TGCGCCAGCAGGTCAGGGGTCGAGCAGTACTTC
>TRBJ2-1|TRBD2|-|14|TRBV7-2
CASSLPGLSVEQFF
TGTGCCAGCAGCCTTCCGGGACTAAGCGTTGAGCAGTTCTTC
>TRBJ1-1|-|few|14|TRBV9
CASSKTGRDTEAFF
TGTGCCAGCAGCAAGACAGGACGGGACACTGAAGCTTTCTTT
>TRBJ2-5|TRBD1|few|15|TRBV9
CASSPGDRGRETQYF
TGTGCCAGCAGCCCCGGGGACAGGGGACGAGAGACCCAGTACTTC
>TRBJ2-3|TRBD2|-|15|TRBV4-1
CASRLAGAGTDTQYF
TGCGCCAGCAGATTAGCGGGAGCGGGCACAGATACGCAGTATTTT
>TRBJ1-3|TRBD1|-|15|TRBV9
CASSPKRTGGNTIYF
TGTGCCAGCAGCCCTAAACGGACAGGGGGAAACACCATATATTTT
>TRBJ2-3|TRBD1|-|15|TRBV7-8
CASSLATGSTDTQYF
TGTGCCAGCAGCTTAGCGACAGGGAGCACAGATACGCAGTATTTT
>TRBJ2-3|TRBD2|-|18|TRBV5-1
CASSPRGLAGFEADTQYF
TGCGCCAGCAGCCCCCGGGGGCTAGCGGGGTTTGAGGCAGATACGCAGTATTTT
>TRBJ1-2|-|-|14|TRBV6-6
CASSPYREGGGYTF
TGTGCCAGCAGCCCCTACAGGGAAGGAGGAGGCTACACCTTC
>TRBJ2-5|TRBD1|-|15|TRBV7-9
CASSTIPGQQETQYF
TGTGCCAGCAGCACCATCCCGGGACAGCAAGAGACCCAGTACTTC
>TRBJ2-7|-|-|13|TRBV11-1
CASSPGPSYEQYF
TGTGCCAGCAGCCCAGGGCCTTCCTACGAGCAGTACTTC
>TRBJ2-1|TRBD2|-|15|TRBV10-3
CAISEIAGGTNEQFF
TGTGCCATCAGTGAGATTGCGGGGGGGACCAATGAGCAGTTCTTC
>TRBJ1-4|TRBD1|-|17|TRBV7-9
CASSPGQGGTTNEKLFF
TGTGCCAGCAGCCCGGGACAGGGGGGAACAACTAATGAAAAACTGTTTTTT
>TRBJ2-7|-|few|13|TRBV7-9
CASSPSGIYEQYF
TGTGCCAGCAGCCCCTCAGGGATCTACGAGCAGTACTTC
>TRBJ1-5|TRBD1|once|18|TRBV7-9
CSSSFGAGGEGSNQPQHF
TGTTCCAGCAGCTTCGGGGCAGGGGGCGAAGGTAGCAATCAGCCCCAGCATTTT
>TRBJ2-5|TRBD1|once|14|TRBV2
CASRVTGNQETQYF
TGTGCCAGCAGGGTGACAGGGAACCAAGAGACCCAGTACTTC
>TRBJ2-2|-|once|16|TRBV7-9
CASSSQFDRNTGELFF
TGTGCCAGCAGCTCCCAGTTTGACAGAAACACCGGGGAGCTGTTTTTT
>TRBJ2-7|-|-|14|TRBV5-6
CASSLRDRHYEQYF
TGTGCCAGCAGCTTGCGAGACAGGCACTACGAGCAGTACTTC
>TRBJ2-3|-|-|14|TRBV5-8
CASSLGTSTDTQYF
TGTGCCAGCAGCTTGGGGACTAGCACAGATACGCAGTATTTT
>TRBJ2-5|TRBD2|few|16|TRBV2
CASRGQLAGGQETQYF
TGTGCCAGCAGGGGCCAACTAGCGGGGGGCCAAGAGACCCAGTACTTC
>TRBJ2-3|TRBD2|-|17|TRBV10-3
CAISEAGGPTGRNTQYF
TGTGCCATCAGTGAGGCGGGAGGTCCGACCGGTAGGAATACGCAGTATTTT
>TRBJ1-5|TRBD1|-|15|TRBV6-5
CASSYSGTANQPQHF
TGTGCCAGCAGTTACTCCGGGACAGCCAATCAGCCCCAGCATTTT
>TRBJ2-3|TRBD2|-|16|TRBV13
CASSTGLAGTTDTQYF
TGTGCCAGCAGCACTGGACTAGCGGGAACCACAGATACGCAGTATTTT
>TRBJ2-1|TRBD2|-|14|TRBV25-1
CASSGLDTYNEQFF
TGTGCCAGCTCGGGACTAGATACCTACAATGAGCAGTTCTTC
>TRBJ2-7|-|-|14|TRBV7-9
CASSSTLDAYEQYF
TGTGCCAGCAGCTCCACTCTAGACGCCTACGAGCAGTACTTC
>TRBJ1-2|TRBD1|-|13|TRBV12-5
CASGSRQGGGYTF
TGTGCTAGTGGTTCTCGACAGGGCGGGGGCTACACCTTC
>TRBJ2-5|TRBD1|few|16|TRBV5-1
CASSLTTGAGQETQYF
TGCGCCAGCAGCCTTACGACAGGGGCAGGACAAGAGACCCAGTACTTC
>TRBJ1-4|-|-|15|TRBV4-2
CASSQDEGVGEKLFF
TGTGCCAGCAGCCAAGATGAGGGGGTCGGCGAAAAACTGTTTTTT
>TRBJ2-7|TRBD1|-|14|TRBV10-2
CASSDGTGNYEQYF
TGCGCCAGCAGTGACGGGACAGGGAACTACGAGCAGTACTTC